These 31 T cell receptor beta chains share one sample of origin, sequenced in a study of T cells in Graves' hyperthyroidism and ophthalmopathy. There were TCR beta CDR3 regions amplified from RNA transcripts. The TCR CDR3 was amplified in a first-round RT-PCR using the HTBI primer set. TCRdb itself ran the multiplex PCR reads through MiXCR, one entry per CDR3 protein. The sample holds 330,000 or so distinct CDR3 sequences; about a sixth are singletons and the top ten take roughly a sixth. The sample consisted of blood. The receptors here all came from a middle-aged woman with Graves' ophthalmopathy.

This clonotype was picked up many times. The chain has TRBV10-1 and TRBJ1-1, with 7 nucleotides matching TRBD1. The junction had 5 bases not matched to a gene; V was cut back by 7 bases and J by 3 bases. The CDR3 loop spans 13 amino acids. Germline V lookup: CDR1 WNHNN, CDR2 SYGVQD (reference sequence). Here the CDR3 reads CASTGQEDTEAFF. The CDR3 DNA reads TGCGCCAGCACTGGACAGGAAGACACTGAAGCTTTCTTT.

V usage is TRBV28 and J usage is TRBJ2-7; 7 bases match TRBD1. The germline V gene has CDR1 MDHEN and CDR2 SYDVKM. The CDR3 sequence is 14 residues long. V was clipped by 4 bases and J by 5 bases; unmatched bases: 8. The CDR3 loop reads CASSSPLTGHEQYF. Here the CDR3 DNA reads TGTGCCAGCAGTTCGCCTCTGACAGGGCACGAGCAGTACTTC.

The sample holds many counts of this clonotype. This chain uses TRBV20-1 with TRBJ2-7; D is perhaps TRBD2 (5 bases). The CDR3 length is 14 residues. V was cut by 8 bases and J by 0 bases, with 17 bases left in between. Germline lookup yields CDR1 DFQATT and CDR2 SNEGSKA (reference sequence). The CDR3 DNA is TGCAGTTCCTCAAAGGACTCTCGCTCCTACGAGCAGTACTTC. Protein product: CSSSKDSRSYEQYF.

This clonotype was counted between two and nine times. The rearrangement uses TRBV6-1 and TRBJ1-1; the D is unclear. V lost 5 bases to trimming and J lost 7 bases, with 20 bases between them. The CDR3 runs 15 residues. Germline CDR1 MNHNS, CDR2 SASEGT. Here the CDR3 reads CASSRQLSAGSEAFF. CDR3 nucleotide sequence: TGTGCCAGCAGTCGCCAACTGTCGGCTGGGAGTGAAGCTTTCTTT.

This clonotype was counted ten times or more. The V gene is TRBV7-2, the J gene TRBJ2-2; D uncertain. The CDR3 has 15 amino acids. V was pared by 2 bases and J by 1 base, with 8 bases between. Germline assignment: CDR1 SGHTA and CDR2 FQGNSA. The CDR3 spells CASSLRPRNTGELFF. The CDR3 DNA reads as TGTGCCAGCAGCTTAAGACCGAGGAACACCGGGGAGCTGTTTTTT. Complete variable domain (other parts from reference TRBV7-2 and TRBJ2-2): GAGVSQSPSNKVTEKGKDVELRCDPISGHTALYWYRQSLGQGLEFLIYFQGNSAPDKSGLPSDRFSAERTGGSVSTLTIQRTQQEDSAVYLCASSLRPRNTGELFFGEGSRLTVL.

This clonotype was found many times. The rearrangement joins TRBV28 to TRBJ1-2; D is undetermined. With 5 bases removed from V and 8 bases from J, the gap between germline ends came to 21 bases. The germline gives CDR1 MDHEN, CDR2 SYDVKM. CDR3 length: 15 residues. DNA for the CDR3: TGTGCCAGCAGTCCTACACAACAGCTGACTGGAGGCTACACCTTC. Translating it yields CASSPTQQLTGGYTF.

This clonotype was counted between two and nine times. V is TRBV3-1 and J is TRBJ2-2; the D is unclear. Trimming stripped 6 bases from V and 4 bases from J, with 12 bases between. This CDR3 is built from 14 residues. The V gene's germline CDR1 is LGHDT and CDR2 YNNKEL (reference sequence). The CDR3 reads CASRIPGPTGELFF. CDR3 sequence (DNA): TGTGCCAGCAGGATACCTGGACCCACCGGGGAGCTGTTTTTT. The whole variable domain, remainder taken from reference TRBV3-1 and TRBJ2-2, is DTAVSQTPKYLVTQMGNDKSIKCEQNLGHDTMYWYKQDSKKFLKIMFSYNNKELIINETVPNRFSPKSPDKAHLNLHINSLELGDSAVYFCASRIPGPTGELFFGEGSRLTVL.

This clonotype was observed at least ten times. V is TRBV12-3 or TRBV12-4 and J is TRBJ1-2, with D tentatively TRBD1 (6 bases). CDR3 length equals 13 residues. V lost 6 bases, J lost 2 bases, and 10 bases lay in between. CDR3 protein: CASSADRNYGYTF. DNA for the CDR3: TGTGCCAGCAGCGCGGACAGAAACTATGGCTACACCTTC.

This clonotype was recorded at least ten times. A much larger clone sits a single nucleotide away, making a read error possible. The V and J genes are TRBV27 and TRBJ1-1; D is unclear. V lost 0 bases to trimming and J lost 4 bases, with 15 bases between them. The CDR3 sequence is 16 residues long. Per the germline V gene, CDR1 is MNHEY and CDR2 is SMNVEV (reference sequence). CDR3 coding DNA: TGTGCCAGCAGTTTATCGTGGGGTTTGATGAGCACTGAAGCTTTCTTT. Translation: CASSLSWGLMSTEAFF.

This clonotype has at least ten counts. The V call is TRBV12-3 or TRBV12-4, the J call TRBJ2-7, with D perhaps given as TRBD1 or TRBD2 (6 bases each). With 6 bases removed from V and 6 bases from J, the gap between germline ends came to 15 bases. The CDR3 consists of 13 residues. This CDR3 reads CASSTLQGGEQYF. DNA for the CDR3: TGTGCCAGCAGCACCTTACAGGGAGGCGAGCAGTACTTC.

In its sample, this clonotype was seen many times. This rearrangement joins TRBV27 to TRBJ1-3; unclear D gene. The CDR3 contains 12 residues. Germline lookup yields CDR1 MNHEY and CDR2 SMNVEV (reference sequence). V dropped 9 bases and J dropped 4 bases, with 10 bases sitting between them. CDR3 region: CASSTTGNTIYF. DNA of the CDR3: TGTGCCAGTAGCACTACCGGAAACACCATATATTTT.

This clonotype was counted ten times or more. J is TRBJ2-5 and V is TRBV6-2 or TRBV6-3; D might be TRBD1 or TRBD2, each matching 5 bases. Trimming took off 7 bases at V and 2 bases at J, with 20 bases between the two ends. CDR1 and CDR2 (germline): MNHEY, SVGEGT. This CDR3 contains 16 residues. CDR3 nucleotide sequence: TGTGCCAGCACCACGACGATTGGGACGGGACAAGAGACCCAGTACTTC. Protein: CASTTTIGTGQETQYF.

This clonotype has ten or more counts. The DNA of the CDR3 is TGCGCCAGCAGTGAGTCGACGGCGATAGTGTACGAGCAGTACTTC. Translated: CASSESTAIVYEQYF. The J gene is TRBJ2-7, the V gene TRBV10-1; D is unclear. Deletions cut 0 bases from V and 4 bases from J, with 13 bases between. Germline CDR1 is WNHNN and CDR2 is SYGVQD (reference sequence). This CDR3 is built from 15 residues.

The chain recombines TRBV6-1 with TRBJ1-2, with TRBD1 matching 9 bases. The V segment lost 4 bases and the J segment 8 bases; nucleotides outside the gene matches: 8. Germline lookup yields CDR1 MNHNS and CDR2 SASEGT. The CDR3 length is 14 residues. The DNA for the CDR3 is TGTGCCAGCAGTGCCTCCCGGACAGGGGTCGGCTACACCTTC. Protein product: CASSASRTGVGYTF.

This rearrangement joins TRBV6-2 or TRBV6-3 to TRBJ1-5; 9 nucleotides align to TRBD1. The CDR3 totals 18 residues. Trimming took 4 bases from V and 0 from J; bases not matched to a gene: 10. Germline assignment: CDR1 MNHEY and CDR2 SVGEGT. CDR3 loop: CASSSVPGQGDSNQPQHF. For the CDR3, the DNA is TGTGCCAGCAGTTCAGTCCCGGGACAGGGTGATAGCAATCAGCCCCAGCATTTT.

For the CDR3, the DNA is TGCAGTGCCACCTCCGGGACTAGACGGTACGAGCAGTACTTC. Its translation is CSATSGTRRYEQYF. J is TRBJ2-7 and V is TRBV20-1, with 8 bases aligning to TRBD2. CDR1 is DFQATT and CDR2 is SNEGSKA in the germline V gene (reference sequence). With 6 bases clipped from V and 4 bases from J, the junction kept 11 bases outside the gene matches. The CDR3 sequence is 14 residues long.

This clonotype showed up many times. The chain employs TRBV18 and TRBJ1-1; no firm D call. Trimming took 0 bases from V and 4 from J, leaving 9 bases between them. The CDR3 is 14 residues long. Germline CDR1 reads KGHSH; CDR2 reads LQKENI. The CDR3 region has the DNA TGTGCCAGCTCACCACCCTTGGCTCGCACTGAAGCTTTCTTT. It codes for CASSPPLARTEAFF.

This clonotype was recorded many times. The V call is TRBV2, the J call TRBJ2-6; D perhaps matches TRBD1 (5 bases). The V gene lost 7 bases and the J gene lost 3 bases, with 10 bases spanning the gap. Germline V gene sequence: CDR1 SNHLY, CDR2 FYNNEI. This CDR3 contains 14 residues. The CDR3 nucleotides are TGTGCCAGCAAGCAGGGCTATGGGGCCAACGTCCTGACTTTC. Translated, it gives CASKQGYGANVLTF.

At least ten counts were recorded for this clonotype. The V and J genes are TRBV13 and TRBJ2-5, with TRBD2 as a possible D gene (6 bases). V lost 3 bases to trimming and J lost 4 bases, with 12 bases between them. The CDR3 is made up of 14 amino acids. Germline loops: CDR1 PRHDT, CDR2 FYEKMQ (reference sequence). CDR3 bases: TGTGCCAGCAGCTTGGGAGGAGAAAGAGAGACCCAGTACTTC. Protein sequence: CASSLGGERETQYF.

With regard to this clonotype: A much larger clonotype is one base distant, so this may be a read error. The rearrangement uses TRBV6-1 and TRBJ2-7; tentative D call: TRBD2 (5 bases). The CDR3 has 15 amino acids. Looked up from germline, CDR1 is MNHNS and CDR2 is SASEGT. For the CDR3, the DNA is TGTGACAGCAGTGAGGCGCTAGCTTTTTCCTTCGAGCAGTACTTC. This encodes CDSSEALAFSFEQYF.

Concerning this clonotype: This may be a read error: a much more frequent sequence differs by one nucleotide. The chain links TRBV29-1 to TRBJ2-1; D remains ambiguous. The CDR3 totals 12 residues. Germline CDR1 SQVTM, CDR2 ANQGSEA. Trimming removed 6 bases from V and 2 bases from J, with 8 bases in between. The CDR3 reads CSVLEAYNEQFF. CDR3 sequence (DNA): TGCAGCGTCCTGGAAGCCTACAATGAGCAGTTCTTC.

This clonotype was picked up many times. The rearrangement uses TRBV7-9 and TRBJ1-2; TRBD1 might be the D (6 bases). The CDR3 covers 17 residues. CDR1 is SEHNR and CDR2 is FQNEAQ in the germline V gene (reference sequence). Trimming cost V 7 bases and J 6 bases, with 27 bases left between them. Here the CDR3 DNA reads TGTGCCAGCATCTTCAAACTCGGGACACAAAGCGTCGATGGCTACACCTTC. Its protein is CASIFKLGTQSVDGYTF. Using reference TRBV7-9 and TRBJ1-2 for the parts outside the CDR3, the full variable domain is DTGVSQNPRHKITKRGQNVTFRCDPISEHNRLYWYRQTLGQGPEFLTYFQNEAQLEKSRLLSDRFSAERPKGSFSTLEIQRTEQGDSAMYLCASIFKLGTQSVDGYTFGSGTRLTVV.

This clonotype showed up many times. The V gene is TRBV6-2 or TRBV6-3, the J gene TRBJ2-6; 9 nucleotides agree with TRBD2. This CDR3 contains 15 residues. The J segment lost 0 bases and the V segment lost 6 bases, leaving 0 bases of the junction unmatched. CDR1 MNHEY and CDR2 SVGEGT come from the germline V gene. The CDR3 spells CASRTSGSGANVLTF. Written as DNA, the CDR3 is TGTGCCAGCAGGACTAGCGGCTCTGGGGCCAACGTCCTGACTTTC.

There are many counts of this clonotype. V and J are TRBV27 and TRBJ1-2; D is unresolved. The V gene lost 3 bases and the J gene lost 0 bases, with 8 bases spanning the gap. The CDR3 is made up of 14 amino acids. The germline CDR1 and CDR2 sequences are MNHEY and SMNVEV (reference sequence). CDR3 bases: TGTGCCAGCAGTTTTGGAGTGGCTAACTATGGCTACACCTTC. Translated: CASSFGVANYGYTF.

Concerning this clonotype itself: Compared with germline, one end of the junction differs, possibly owing to a read error. This chain uses TRBV10-3 with TRBJ2-6, with a possible D match to TRBD2 (6 bases). Germline CDR1 reads ENHRY; CDR2 reads SYGVKD. The CDR3 spans 15 residues. The CDR3 DNA follows: TGTGCCATCAGTGACGGGGAGGCTGGGGCCAACGTCCTGATTTTC. Translation: CAISDGEAGANVLIF.

This clonotype was detected many times. The V and J genes are TRBV5-1 and TRBJ2-2; 8 bases fit TRBD2. Germline values: CDR1 SGHRS, CDR2 YFSETQ. Losses at the gene ends were 2 bases for V and 1 base for J; bases not matched to a gene: 4. The CDR3 sequence is 16 residues long. CDR3 amino acids: CASSFESGRNTGELFF. Written as DNA, the CDR3 is TGCGCCAGCAGCTTCGAAAGCGGGAGGAACACCGGGGAGCTGTTTTTT.

The chain uses TRBV20-1 and TRBJ1-5, with 10 bases identical to TRBD1. Germline assignment: CDR1 DFQATT and CDR2 SNEGSKA (reference sequence). V lost 6 bases and J lost 3; bases outside the gene matches: 8. The CDR3 is made up of 15 amino acids. The CDR3 protein is CSALGQGTDNQPQHF. The CDR3 DNA sequence: TGCAGTGCACTGGGACAGGGGACCGACAATCAGCCCCAGCATTTT.

This clonotype was seen many times. The chain is built from TRBV5-1 and TRBJ2-7; a possible D gene is TRBD2 (5 bases). This CDR3 is built from 13 residues. Germline CDR1 and CDR2: SGHRS and YFSETQ. The V end lost 1 base, the J end lost 7 bases, and 12 bases lay between the germline ends. As DNA, the CDR3 is TGCGCCAGCAGCTTGTCCATAACGGGAGAGCAGTACTTC. It translates to CASSLSITGEQYF.

This clonotype was observed at least ten times. V and J are TRBV7-3 and TRBJ2-7; 10 bases map to TRBD2. CDR1 is SGHTA, CDR2 FQGTGA, per germline. J was trimmed by 1 base and V by 0 bases; bases with no gene match: 12. The CDR3 has 19 amino acids. This CDR3 is CASSLTQSSGRFPSYEQYF. The CDR3 DNA reads TGTGCCAGCAGCTTAACCCAAAGTAGCGGGAGGTTCCCATCCTACGAGCAGTACTTC.

In its sample, this clonotype was seen many times. This chain links TRBV12-3 or TRBV12-4 with TRBJ1-2; no clear D. V was shortened by 1 base and J by 0 bases, with 6 bases between the two germline ends. This CDR3 is 14 amino acids long. The CDR3 DNA follows: TGTGCCAGCAGTTTAGGGTCGGCTAACTATGGCTACACCTTC. This codes for CASSLGSANYGYTF.

This clonotype was recorded at least ten times. The chain is built from TRBV4-1 and TRBJ1-3, with a tentative D call TRBD1 (5 bases). The ends were cut back, 1 base at V and 5 bases at J, with 9 bases in the middle. Germline V gives CDR1 MGHRA, CDR2 YSYEKL. The CDR3 extends over 14 amino acids. The chain's CDR3 is CASSQVGDRNTIYF. CDR3 nucleotide sequence: TGCGCCAGCAGCCAAGTGGGGGACCGAAACACCATATATTTT.